Below, 25 T cell receptor beta chains from the same sample are listed, as sequenced in a study of cytomegalovirus exposure and HLA in healthy donors. The primer mix had 60 Vbeta and 13 Jbeta primers. TCRdb's table, derived via immunoSEQ multiplex PCR, lists solely in-frame clones and lacks some. The sample lists approximately 160,000 clones, roughly 80% occurring once. The sequenced sample consisted of PBMCs. The receptors stem from a man younger than 45 in good health and CMV-seropositive.

This sequence joins TRBV7-9 and TRBJ2-1, with D possibly matching TRBD2 (5 bases). The CDR3 sequence is 12 residues long. Trimming stripped 5 bases from V and 8 bases from J, with 10 bases between. The germline CDR1 and CDR2 sequences are SEHNR and FQNEAQ (reference sequence). The CDR3 protein is CASSRTEHEQFF. The DNA of the CDR3 is TGTGCCAGCAGCCGGACTGAGCATGAGCAGTTCTTC.

The gene calls are TRBV29-1 and TRBJ2-5; TRBD1 might be the D (5 bases). V was pared by 7 bases and J by 0 bases, with 9 bases between. The CDR3 runs to 12 residues. Germline CDR1 is SQVTM and CDR2 is ANQGSEA. The CDR3 is CSAEDNQETQYF. In DNA form, the CDR3 reads TGCAGCGCCGAGGACAACCAAGAGACCCAGTACTTC.

This chain uses TRBV2 with TRBJ2-3, with TRBD2 identical over 13 bases. J gave up 2 bases and V 5 bases, and 4 bases lay outside the gene matches. CDR1 and CDR2 from the germline V gene are SNHLY and FYNNEI. This CDR3 is built from 16 residues. DNA of the CDR3: TGTGCCAGCAGTCGAGGACTAGCGGGGGACACAGATACGCAGTATTTT. This sequence encodes CASSRGLAGDTDTQYF. The whole variable domain, filled in from reference TRBV2 and TRBJ2-3, reads EPEVTQTPSHQVTQMGQEVILRCVPISNHLYFYWYRQILGQKVEFLVSFYNNEISEKSEIFDDQFSVERPDGSNFTLKIRSTKLEDSAMYFCASSRGLAGDTDTQYFGPGTRLTVL.

CDR3 protein: CASSPRDNSNQPQHF. The CDR3, as DNA: TGTGCCAGCAGCCCCCGGGACAATAGCAATCAGCCCCAGCATTTT. The chain has TRBV6-5 and TRBJ1-5, with a weak D call TRBD1 (6 bases). The V end was cut by 6 bases, the J end by 0 bases, with 12 bases between. The CDR3 covers 15 residues. CDR1 and CDR2 from the germline V gene are MNHEY and SVGAGI.

The genes are TRBV5-4 and TRBJ1-5; 7 bases agree with TRBD1. J was trimmed by 3 bases and V by 0 bases; bases with no gene match: 3. This CDR3 has 15 amino acids. Germline CDR1 reads SGHNT; CDR2 reads YYREEE (reference sequence). Here the CDR3 DNA reads TGTGCCAGCAGCTTGGACAGGGGCACCAATCAGCCCCAGCATTTT. Translated, it gives CASSLDRGTNQPQHF.

The chain recombines TRBV10-2 with TRBJ2-5; 9 bases are shared with TRBD1. The CDR3 consists of 13 residues. Germline CDR1 is WSHSY and CDR2 is SAAADI. Germline trimming cut 7 bases from V and 3 bases from J; bases unmatched to any gene: 3. The CDR3 nucleotides are TGCGCCAGCAATACAGGGGGCGAAGAGACCCAGTACTTC. It specifies CASNTGGEETQYF.

This clone was seen a few times. V gene TRBV2 combines with J gene TRBJ2-7; TRBD1 matches at 7 bases. After removal of 5 bases from V and 2 bases from J, the junction contained 9 bases not matched to a gene. Per the germline V gene, CDR1 is SNHLY and CDR2 is FYNNEI. The CDR3 spans 15 residues. CDR3 nucleotides: TGTGCCAGCAGTCCTTACAGGGGTCAAGCCTACGAGCAGTACTTC. Amino acids: CASSPYRGQAYEQYF.

This clone was detected once. V gene TRBV10-3 combines with J gene TRBJ1-1; no firm D call. The CDR3 spans 12 residues. Germline loops: CDR1 ENHRY, CDR2 SYGVKD. Trimming took 8 bases from V and 2 from J, leaving 9 bases between them. The CDR3 nucleotides read TGTGCCATCGGGCGGGGAAACACTGAAGCTTTCTTT. Protein product: CAIGRGNTEAFF.

The chain carries TRBV6-5 and TRBJ2-1; tentatively, D is TRBD2 (6 bases). The V gene's germline CDR1 is MNHEY and CDR2 SVGAGI. Deletions cut 6 bases from V and 6 bases from J, with 18 bases between. The CDR3 has 15 amino acids. CDR3 loop: CASSGGATPSNEQFF. In nucleotides, the CDR3 is TGTGCCAGCAGCGGCGGGGCGACACCCTCCAATGAGCAGTTCTTC.

The chain has TRBV7-9 and TRBJ1-2; 10 positions match TRBD1. The CDR3 sequence is 14 residues long. Germline trimming cut 1 base from V and 8 bases from J; bases unmatched to any gene: 4. The germline V gene encodes CDR1 SEHNR and CDR2 FQNEAQ (reference sequence). DNA of the CDR3: TGTGCCAGCAGCTTAGGCGGACAGGGGGGAGGCTACACCTTC. Residues: CASSLGGQGGGYTF. Variable domain in full (rest from reference TRBV7-9 and TRBJ1-2): DTGVSQNPRHKITKRGQNVTFRCDPISEHNRLYWYRQTLGQGPEFLTYFQNEAQLEKSRLLSDRFSAERPKGSFSTLEIQRTEQGDSAMYLCASSLGGQGGGYTFGSGTRLTVV.

The genes are TRBV7-2 and TRBJ1-3; maybe TRBD1 (5 bases). V was cut by 4 bases and J by 0 bases, with 10 bases left in between. This CDR3 is built from 15 residues. Looked up from germline, CDR1 is SGHTA and CDR2 is FQGNSA. The CDR3 bases are TGTGCCAGCAGCTCATCAGGGTACTCTGGAAACACCATATATTTT. Translation gives CASSSSGYSGNTIYF.

This chain joins TRBV5-1 and TRBJ1-3; unclear D gene. The ends were cut back, 0 bases at V and 3 bases at J, with 22 bases in the middle. Germline V CDR1 and CDR2: SGHRS, YFSETQ. The CDR3 sequence is 19 residues long. The CDR3 sequence: CASSLALSMLREGGNTIYF. CDR3 coding DNA: TGCGCCAGCAGCTTGGCCCTCTCCATGTTACGGGAGGGTGGAAACACCATATATTTT.

The chain couples TRBV2 to TRBJ1-2, with 8 bases matching TRBD1. J lost 8 bases, V lost 4 bases, and 9 bases had no gene match. Per germline, CDR1 SNHLY and CDR2 FYNNEI. The CDR3 is 14 amino acids. DNA for the CDR3: TGTGCCAGCAGTGGAACCGGACAGGGTCGGGGCTACACCTTC. Translation gives CASSGTGQGRGYTF.

V usage is TRBV5-6 and J usage is TRBJ2-7; TRBD1 is a possible D gene (6 bases). Per germline, CDR1 SGHDT and CDR2 YYEEEE. V shed 4 bases and J shed 2 bases, with 13 bases lying between them. The CDR3 contains 14 residues. Here the CDR3 reads CASSRRQATYEQYF. As DNA, the CDR3 is TGTGCCAGCAGCCGTCGACAGGCTACCTACGAGCAGTACTTC.

V usage is TRBV4-1 and J usage is TRBJ1-6; D may be TRBD1 (5 bases). The CDR3 is made up of 17 amino acids. The germline CDR1 and CDR2 sequences are MGHRA and YSYEKL. Trimming removed 10 bases from V and 5 bases from J, with 24 bases in between. Written as DNA, the CDR3 is TGCGCCACAGGAGATTCGGGGGGTTGGGTAGATAATTCACCCCTCCACTTT. Protein: CATGDSGGWVDNSPLHF.

The rearrangement links TRBV29-1 to TRBJ1-1; maybe TRBD1 (5 bases). Trimming cost V 6 bases and J 4 bases, with 15 bases left between them. The CDR3 runs 13 residues. Germline CDR1 reads SQVTM; CDR2 reads ANQGSEA. The CDR3: CSVGGVLFTEAFF. CDR3 DNA: TGCAGCGTGGGAGGGGTGCTTTTCACTGAAGCTTTCTTT.

This chain connects TRBV7-8 to TRBJ2-7; 11 positions match TRBD2. The ends lost 6 bases at V and 3 bases at J; junction bases unmatched: 7. The germline V gene encodes CDR1 SGHVS and CDR2 FQNEAQ. The CDR3 covers 15 residues. DNA of the CDR3: TGTGCCAGCAGGCAAGGGGGGACTAGCGGCTACGAGCAGTACTTC. Protein: CASRQGGTSGYEQYF. The variable domain in full, with the rest retrieved from reference TRBV7-8 and TRBJ2-7, is GAGVSQSPRYKVAKRGQDVALRCDPISGHVSLFWYQQALGQGPEFLTYFQNEAQLDKSGLPSDRFFAERPEGSVSTLKIQRTQQEDSAVYLCASRQGGTSGYEQYFGPGTRLTVT.

The chain couples TRBV6-6 to TRBJ2-7, with TRBD2 as a possible D gene (5 bases). CDR1 MNHNY and CDR2 SVGAGI come from the germline V gene (reference sequence). This CDR3 comprises 15 residues. V was clipped by 4 bases and J by 2 bases, with 15 bases between them. The CDR3 spells CASSFAGAGPYEQYF. The CDR3 DNA sequence: TGTGCCAGCAGTTTCGCGGGCGCGGGCCCCTACGAGCAGTACTTC.

V usage is TRBV28 and J usage is TRBJ2-7; the match to TRBD2 covers 10 bases. V shed 3 bases, J shed 4 bases, and the junction held 12 bases outside the gene matches. This CDR3 has 17 residues. Germline V gene sequence: CDR1 MDHEN, CDR2 SYDVKM. The CDR3 DNA reads as TGTGCCAGCAGTTTGAGCGGTGTTGGACTAGCGGAATACGAGCAGTACTTC. It is translated as CASSLSGVGLAEYEQYF.

The chain has TRBV27 and TRBJ2-2, with 9 positions matching TRBD2. Germline V lookup: CDR1 MNHEY, CDR2 SMNVEV (reference sequence). The ends lost 1 base at V and 6 bases at J; junction bases unmatched: 3. The CDR3 extends over 15 amino acids. The DNA for the CDR3 is TGTGCCAGCAGTTTATTCGGCGGGGGGGCCGGGGAGCTGTTTTTT. This encodes CASSLFGGGAGELFF.

V is TRBV7-2 and J is TRBJ1-2; D call uncertain. This CDR3 is 16 amino acids long. CDR1 and CDR2 from the germline V gene are SGHTA and FQGNSA. Trimming cost V 3 bases and J 6 bases, with 20 bases left between them. CDR3 bases: TGTGCCAGCAGCTTTTTTCCCGTAGAGGGAGGCGATGGCTACACCTTC. Its translation: CASSFFPVEGGDGYTF.

The CDR3 loop is CASSEALGTSGETQYF. The CDR3 nucleotides are TGTGCCAGCAGTGAAGCCCTCGGGACTAGCGGAGAGACCCAGTACTTC. The chain combines TRBV2 with TRBJ2-5; the match to TRBD2 covers 11 bases. CDR3 length: 16 amino acids. The V segment lost 0 bases and the J segment 4 bases; nucleotides outside the gene matches: 4. CDR1 is SNHLY, CDR2 FYNNEI, per germline.

This clone was picked up a small number of times. This rearrangement joins TRBV18 to TRBJ2-1, with TRBD1 matching 7 bases. This CDR3 spans 15 amino acids. From germline, CDR1 is KGHSH and CDR2 LQKENI. J was trimmed by 6 bases and V by 3 bases; bases with no gene match: 8. The CDR3 loop reads CASSPPRTGANEQFF. The DNA for the CDR3 is TGTGCCAGCTCACCCCCCCGAACAGGGGCCAATGAGCAGTTCTTC.

The chain combines TRBV7-8 with TRBJ2-5, with D maybe TRBD1 (5 bases). V shed 5 bases and J shed 2 bases, with 18 bases lying between them. Germline lookup yields CDR1 SGHVS and CDR2 FQNEAQ. This CDR3 region has 16 residues. Written as DNA, the CDR3 is TGTGCCAGCAGCCCGCCCGGAAAAGGGGCGCAAGAGACCCAGTACTTC. Residues: CASSPPGKGAQETQYF.

The genes are TRBV30 and TRBJ2-1; no reliable D call. The germline V and J ends were trimmed by 5 bases and 1 base, with 12 bases remaining between them. This CDR3 region has 14 residues. Germline V gene lookup returns CDR1 GTSNPN and CDR2 SVGIG (reference sequence). CDR3 loop: CAWVAKLSYNEQFF. In DNA, the CDR3 is TGTGCCTGGGTCGCTAAGCTTTCCTACAATGAGCAGTTCTTC.